A selection of T cell receptor beta chains follows, all from one sample in a study of response to subunit inactivated influenza vaccine. In TCRdb, the RT-PCR reads were re-called with MiXCR into one record per CDR3 protein. This sample has about 520,000 distinct CDR3 sequences, with around 25% found just once. The source material was CD4+ T cells sorted from PBMCs, sampled roughly 5 days after vaccination. These receptors came from a man in his fifties who received an inactivated influenza vaccine. Each CDR3 is given with its conserved first and last residue. The order of the fields is J gene, clone size, D gene, V gene, CDR3 protein, CDR3 DNA. D genes are given only for firm matches. Clone size is given for some rows only: seen once, a few or many times, or a class if the clone is expanded.

j_gene: TRBJ2-3
abundance: NA
d_gene: NA
v_gene: TRBV7-9
CDR3aa: CASSLVPDTDTQYF
CDR3nt: TGTGCCAGCAGCTTAGTTCCTGACACAGATACGCAGTATTTT

j_gene: TRBJ1-1
abundance: many
d_gene: NA
v_gene: TRBV6-5
CDR3aa: CASSYRGRTEAFF
CDR3nt: TGTGCCAGCAGTTACAGGGGGAGGACTGAAGCTTTCTTT

j_gene: TRBJ2-7
abundance: few
d_gene: TRBD2
v_gene: TRBV7-8
CDR3aa: CASSSGGAKSYEQYF
CDR3nt: TGTGCCAGCAGCTCCGGGGGGGCCAAGTCCTACGAGCAGTACTTC

j_gene: TRBJ2-3
abundance: few
d_gene: NA
v_gene: TRBV20-1
CDR3aa: CSARDPLGGGTYF
CDR3nt: TGCAGTGCTAGAGATCCCCTTGGGGGCGGGACGTATTTT

j_gene: TRBJ2-2
abundance: NA
d_gene: NA
v_gene: TRBV12-3/TRBV12-4
CDR3aa: CASRTPGSTGELFF
CDR3nt: TGTGCCAGCAGGACCCCGGGCTCCACCGGGGAGCTGTTTTTT

j_gene: TRBJ1-5
abundance: NA
d_gene: NA
v_gene: TRBV20-1
CDR3aa: CSAREESAVNQPQHF
CDR3nt: TGCAGTGCTAGAGAAGAGTCTGCCGTCAATCAGCCCCAGCATTTT

j_gene: TRBJ2-3
abundance: once
d_gene: NA
v_gene: TRBV5-1
CDR3aa: CASSQGGAPTTSTDTQYF
CDR3nt: TGCGCCAGCAGCCAGGGGGGGGCCCCAACTACTAGCACAGATACGCAGTATTTT

j_gene: TRBJ2-7
abundance: few
d_gene: NA
v_gene: TRBV5-1
CDR3aa: CASSQGMGSEQYF
CDR3nt: TGCGCCAGCAGCCAGGGAATGGGCAGCGAGCAGTACTTC

j_gene: TRBJ2-1
abundance: NA
d_gene: TRBD2
v_gene: TRBV10-1
CDR3aa: CASSELAGVGGNEQFF
CDR3nt: TGCGCCAGCAGTGAGTTGGCGGGGGTAGGCGGGAATGAGCAGTTCTTC

j_gene: TRBJ2-7
abundance: few
d_gene: TRBD1
v_gene: TRBV7-2
CDR3aa: CASRFDRGHINEQYF
CDR3nt: TGTGCCAGCAGATTTGACAGGGGTCATATCAACGAGCAGTACTTC

j_gene: TRBJ2-2
abundance: NA
d_gene: NA
v_gene: TRBV7-2
CDR3aa: CASSFQGSATGELFF
CDR3nt: TGTGCCAGCAGCTTTCAGGGAAGTGCTACCGGGGAGCTGTTTTTT

j_gene: TRBJ2-3
abundance: few
d_gene: TRBD2
v_gene: TRBV5-6
CDR3aa: CASSLIGLATDTQYF
CDR3nt: TGTGCCAGCAGCTTGATTGGACTAGCTACAGATACGCAGTATTTT

j_gene: TRBJ2-2
abundance: NA
d_gene: TRBD2
v_gene: TRBV7-2
CDR3aa: CASSIRTSGPGELFF
CDR3nt: TGTGCCAGCAGCATAAGGACTAGCGGGCCCGGGGAGCTGTTTTTT

j_gene: TRBJ2-3
abundance: few
d_gene: NA
v_gene: TRBV7-6
CDR3aa: CASSLGRRGPDTQYF
CDR3nt: TGTGCCAGCAGCTTAGGGCGGAGGGGACCAGATACGCAGTATTTT

j_gene: TRBJ1-1
abundance: NA
d_gene: TRBD1
v_gene: TRBV7-8
CDR3aa: CASSFKTGGGTEAFF
CDR3nt: TGTGCCAGCAGCTTCAAGACAGGGGGTGGCACTGAAGCTTTCTTT

j_gene: TRBJ2-3
abundance: NA
d_gene: TRBD2
v_gene: TRBV9
CDR3aa: CASSGTSGGTDTQYF
CDR3nt: TGTGCCAGCAGTGGGACTAGCGGAGGCACAGATACGCAGTATTTT

j_gene: TRBJ2-1
abundance: NA
d_gene: NA
v_gene: TRBV12-3/TRBV12-4
CDR3aa: CASSLWDEQFF
CDR3nt: TGTGCCAGCAGTTTGTGGGATGAGCAGTTCTTC

j_gene: TRBJ2-7
abundance: NA
d_gene: TRBD2
v_gene: TRBV3-1
CDR3aa: CASSQAAGAEQYF
CDR3nt: TGTGCCAGCAGCCAAGCGGCGGGAGCCGAGCAGTACTTC

j_gene: TRBJ1-1
abundance: few
d_gene: NA
v_gene: TRBV7-2
CDR3aa: CASSLVREGTEAFF
CDR3nt: TGTGCCAGCAGCTTAGTTCGGGAAGGCACTGAAGCTTTCTTT

j_gene: TRBJ1-2
abundance: NA
d_gene: NA
v_gene: TRBV7-6
CDR3aa: CASSPMPGSYGYTF
CDR3nt: TGTGCCAGCAGCCCCATGCCGGGGAGCTATGGCTACACCTTC

j_gene: TRBJ2-2
abundance: NA
d_gene: NA
v_gene: TRBV5-1
CDR3aa: CASSLGQADTGELFF
CDR3nt: TGCGCCAGCAGCTTGGGACAGGCAGACACCGGGGAGCTGTTTTTT

j_gene: TRBJ1-1
abundance: few
d_gene: TRBD1
v_gene: TRBV7-9
CDR3aa: CASSLQGAANTEAFF
CDR3nt: TGTGCCAGCAGCTTACAGGGGGCAGCGAACACTGAAGCTTTCTTT

j_gene: TRBJ2-3
abundance: few
d_gene: NA
v_gene: TRBV20-1
CDR3aa: CSDIRGDTQYF
CDR3nt: TGCAGTGATATCAGGGGAGATACGCAGTATTTT

j_gene: TRBJ2-7
abundance: few
d_gene: TRBD1
v_gene: TRBV28
CDR3aa: CASSFWTGKQATYEQYF
CDR3nt: TGTGCCAGCAGTTTTTGGACAGGGAAGCAAGCCACCTACGAGCAGTACTTC

j_gene: TRBJ2-7
abundance: NA
d_gene: NA
v_gene: TRBV6-1
CDR3aa: CASRRRDVGSYEQYF
CDR3nt: TGTGCCAGCAGACGCCGGGACGTGGGCTCCTACGAGCAGTACTTC

j_gene: TRBJ2-7
abundance: few
d_gene: TRBD2
v_gene: TRBV5-1
CDR3aa: CASSSAASGSGEQYF
CDR3nt: TGCGCCAGCAGCTCAGCGGCTAGCGGGAGCGGGGAGCAGTACTTC

j_gene: TRBJ2-1
abundance: NA
d_gene: NA
v_gene: TRBV27
CDR3aa: CASRGGTYNEQFF
CDR3nt: TGTGCCAGCAGGGGAGGTACCTACAATGAGCAGTTCTTC

j_gene: TRBJ1-1
abundance: few
d_gene: NA
v_gene: TRBV20-1
CDR3aa: CSARDPLAGGGAFF
CDR3nt: TGCAGTGCTAGAGATCCCCTAGCGGGCGGGGGGGCTTTCTTT

j_gene: TRBJ2-3
abundance: NA
d_gene: TRBD2
v_gene: TRBV7-9
CDR3aa: CASSPRGGNADTQYF
CDR3nt: TGTGCCAGCAGCCCCCGGGGGGGAAATGCGGATACGCAGTATTTT

j_gene: TRBJ2-3
abundance: many
d_gene: NA
v_gene: TRBV7-7
CDR3aa: CASSLDRTDTQYF
CDR3nt: TGTGCTAGCAGCTTAGACCGCACAGATACGCAGTATTTT

j_gene: TRBJ2-1
abundance: NA
d_gene: NA
v_gene: TRBV5-1
CDR3aa: CASSLGVQRAYEQFF
CDR3nt: TGCGCCAGCAGCTTGGGAGTCCAGCGAGCCTACGAGCAGTTCTTC

j_gene: TRBJ2-2
abundance: NA
d_gene: TRBD2
v_gene: TRBV20-1
CDR3aa: CSARSGDHRELFF
CDR3nt: TGCAGTGCTAGAAGCGGGGACCACCGGGAGCTGTTTTTT

j_gene: TRBJ2-2
abundance: once
d_gene: TRBD1
v_gene: TRBV29-1
CDR3aa: CSVLGQVGAGELFF
CDR3nt: TGCAGCGTGCTGGGACAGGTGGGGGCCGGGGAGCTGTTTTTT

j_gene: TRBJ2-1
abundance: few
d_gene: NA
v_gene: TRBV6-2/TRBV6-3
CDR3aa: CASNLRYNNEQFF
CDR3nt: TGTGCCAGCAACCTTAGGTATAACAATGAGCAGTTCTTC

j_gene: TRBJ1-3
abundance: few
d_gene: TRBD1
v_gene: TRBV7-9
CDR3aa: CASSVLGQGFSGNTIYF
CDR3nt: TGTGCCAGCAGCGTCCTGGGACAGGGCTTCTCTGGAAACACCATATATTTT

j_gene: TRBJ2-7
abundance: few
d_gene: TRBD2
v_gene: TRBV6-5
CDR3aa: CASSSLLAGSEQYF
CDR3nt: TGTGCCAGCAGTTCCCTACTAGCGGGTTCCGAGCAGTACTTC

j_gene: TRBJ2-1
abundance: NA
d_gene: TRBD1
v_gene: TRBV7-2
CDR3aa: CASSSGTGGGGQFF
CDR3nt: TGTGCCAGCAGCTCCGGGACAGGGGGCGGTGGGCAGTTCTTC

j_gene: TRBJ1-5
abundance: few
d_gene: NA
v_gene: TRBV4-3
CDR3aa: CASSQDLQGGQPQHF
CDR3nt: TGCGCCAGCAGCCAAGATCTACAGGGCGGTCAGCCCCAGCATTTT

j_gene: TRBJ1-3
abundance: NA
d_gene: NA
v_gene: TRBV4-2
CDR3aa: CASSQEWISGNTIYF
CDR3nt: TGTGCCAGCAGCCAAGAATGGATTTCTGGAAACACCATATATTTT

j_gene: TRBJ1-6
abundance: NA
d_gene: TRBD1
v_gene: TRBV5-1
CDR3aa: CASSFSGQGNSPLHF
CDR3nt: TGCGCCAGCAGCTTCTCGGGACAGGGAAATTCACCCCTCCACTTT

j_gene: TRBJ2-1
abundance: NA
d_gene: TRBD2
v_gene: TRBV6-7
CDR3aa: CASSCGGSGKWSYNEQFF
CDR3nt: TGTGCCAGCAGTTGCGGGGGTAGCGGGAAGTGGTCCTACAATGAGCAGTTCTTC

j_gene: TRBJ2-7
abundance: NA
d_gene: NA
v_gene: TRBV5-5
CDR3aa: CASSVGSGYEQYF
CDR3nt: TGTGCCAGCAGCGTAGGGTCGGGGTACGAGCAGTACTTC

j_gene: TRBJ1-2
abundance: few
d_gene: NA
v_gene: TRBV6-1
CDR3aa: CASSIPGFYYGYTF
CDR3nt: TGTGCCAGCAGCATACCGGGATTCTACTATGGCTACACCTTC

j_gene: TRBJ1-5
abundance: NA
d_gene: TRBD1
v_gene: TRBV6-4
CDR3aa: CASSRTGGQQPQHF
CDR3nt: TGTGCCAGCAGCCGGACAGGGGGCCAGCAGCCCCAGCATTTT

j_gene: TRBJ2-1
abundance: few
d_gene: TRBD2
v_gene: TRBV12-3/TRBV12-4
CDR3aa: CASSFGLTGGRNEQFF
CDR3nt: TGTGCCAGCAGTTTCGGGCTAACGGGGGGGCGAAACGAGCAGTTCTTC

j_gene: TRBJ2-1
abundance: NA
d_gene: NA
v_gene: TRBV29-1
CDR3aa: CSVSGSVNEQFF
CDR3nt: TGCAGCGTCTCCGGGAGCGTCAATGAGCAGTTCTTC

j_gene: TRBJ2-5
abundance: few
d_gene: NA
v_gene: TRBV4-1
CDR3aa: CASSRPGLQETQYF
CDR3nt: TGCGCCAGCAGCCGACCGGGGCTCCAAGAGACCCAGTACTTC

j_gene: TRBJ2-7
abundance: NA
d_gene: NA
v_gene: TRBV12-3/TRBV12-4
CDR3aa: CASTLMSSYEQYF
CDR3nt: TGTGCCAGCACCCTCATGAGCTCCTACGAGCAGTACTTC

j_gene: TRBJ2-2
abundance: few
d_gene: NA
v_gene: TRBV20-1
CDR3aa: CSARTGGGTGELFF
CDR3nt: TGCAGTGCTAGAACCGGAGGGGGCACCGGGGAGCTGTTTTTT

j_gene: TRBJ2-5
abundance: NA
d_gene: TRBD2
v_gene: TRBV20-1
CDR3aa: CSAKKGPAGGPAETQYF
CDR3nt: TGCAGTGCTAAGAAAGGGCCAGCGGGAGGGCCGGCTGAGACCCAGTACTTC

j_gene: TRBJ2-3
abundance: NA
d_gene: NA
v_gene: TRBV28
CDR3aa: CASSSAPRGNTQYF
CDR3nt: TGTGCCAGCAGTTCTGCCCCCAGGGGAAATACGCAGTATTTT

j_gene: TRBJ2-3
abundance: NA
d_gene: NA
v_gene: TRBV7-9
CDR3aa: CASSSGFTGSTDTQYF
CDR3nt: TGTGCCAGCAGCTCAGGGTTCACAGGCAGCACAGATACGCAGTATTTT

j_gene: TRBJ1-3
abundance: NA
d_gene: NA
v_gene: TRBV7-9
CDR3aa: CASSFRGTGNTIYF
CDR3nt: TGTGCCAGCAGCTTTAGAGGGACTGGAAACACCATATATTTT

j_gene: TRBJ2-1
abundance: few
d_gene: NA
v_gene: TRBV28
CDR3aa: CASSSASEQFF
CDR3nt: TGTGCCAGCAGTTCCGCGAGTGAGCAGTTCTTC

j_gene: TRBJ2-1
abundance: few
d_gene: TRBD1
v_gene: TRBV7-6
CDR3aa: CASSLDPTGGFFF
CDR3nt: TGTGCCAGCAGCTTAGACCCGACAGGGGGCTTCTTCTTC

j_gene: TRBJ2-5
abundance: NA
d_gene: TRBD1
v_gene: TRBV5-5
CDR3aa: CASNARGQGRETQYF
CDR3nt: TGTGCCAGCAACGCCCGGGGACAGGGTAGGGAGACCCAGTACTTC

j_gene: TRBJ2-3
abundance: NA
d_gene: NA
v_gene: TRBV5-1
CDR3aa: CASRQQTGASTDTQYF
CDR3nt: TGCGCCAGCAGACAACAAACGGGGGCGAGCACAGATACGCAGTATTTT

j_gene: TRBJ2-7
abundance: few
d_gene: TRBD2
v_gene: TRBV7-2
CDR3aa: CASSSAGRYYEQYF
CDR3nt: TGTGCCAGCAGCTCAGCGGGACGGTACTACGAGCAGTACTTC